This T cell receptor beta chain was identified in a study of blood T cell repertoires in COVID-19 (TCRdb year 2020). Notes on the research overall: The collaborator samples originated in the United States, Italy and Spain and spanned the acute and convalescent phases of COVID-19. The material from the prospective study consisted of cDNA or gDNA derived from T cells, B-cell-depleted T cells, or PBMCs. Subjects who had been exposed to COVID-19, were actively infected with it, or had recovered from it provided the deeply sampled blood TCRbeta repertoires that made up the dataset. The repertoires were made available in a free public database intended to serve as a resource for research on the immune response to SARS-CoV-2. The samples were drawn from two sources: the first 160 participants of the ongoing ImmuneRACE study, and 950 to 1,500 subjects contributed by 6 global collaborators. The sample metadata nearly always contained a de-identified subject ID, COVID-19 status, age in years and sex. Where HLA class I and class II types were available, the types were taken from metadata supplied by the sample provider, not from assay-based typing. Study-wide findings and limitations: How much clinical and demographic metadata was included differed by source and by participant, and the metadata was provided uncurated.

Each collaborating institution followed its own protocols to collect whole blood in K2EDTA tubes. Collaborator samples were shipped for TCRbeta analysis as frozen whole blood, isolated PBMCs, or DNA extracted from either sample type. TCRbeta CDR3 regions were amplified from genomic DNA by means of the immunoSEQ Assay, a bias-controlled multiplex PCR. Per the source publication's procedure: Nucleated cell counts per sample were estimated from amplification of reference gene primers within the assay. Sequence reads were collapsed and filtered to measure the absolute abundance of every unique TCRbeta CDR3 rearrangement. For each sample, productive Simpson clonality was calculated as the square root of Simpson's diversity index over productive rearrangements. TCRdb mirrors the immuneACCESS table, restricted to in-frame sequences. Some clones are absent from its copies; in checked studies, under half trace to an unresolved V gene, and the reason for the others is unknown. V, J and clone size reflect that table, while D and trimming were determined from the DNA. This sample has about 100,000 clones in its table, and 85% to 90% of those were observed once. 5% of the sample rests with the top ten.

Including the terminal cysteine and phenylalanine, the CDR3 comprises 20 residues. Just CDR3 DNA is preserved here, 60 bases in frame from base 1. CDR1 is given as MDHEN and CDR2 as SYDVKM, both from the germline V gene. The germline V end is reduced by 4 bases and the J end by 2 bases; junction bases left unmatched: 22. To note about this clone: Its antigen remains unidentified. Base qualities were left out, and no much larger clone turns up one base away.

This sequence uses TRBV28 and TRBJ2-5; the junction holds 7 bases that match TRBD2. This sequence originates from a human donor in a cohort sampled during active COVID-19. The source material was peripheral blood. The CDR3 here reads CASSSRSPTLADPFQETQYF. Here is the DNA: TGTGCCAGCAGTTCACGATCACCAACCCTAGCGGACCCGTTTCAAGAGACCCAGTACTTC.